Sequencing of this T cell receptor beta chain was carried out in a study of cytomegalovirus exposure and HLA in healthy donors. Using immunoSEQ multiplex PCR, the repertoire was profiled, and TCRdb retains in-frame clones only, with some absent. Of 65,000 or so clones detected, about 94% appear once; the ten largest clones hold about 4.4%. Germline CDR1 SGHDT, CDR2 YYEEEE. This CDR3 contains 14 residues. Trimming took 4 bases from V and 6 from J, leaving 16 bases between them. The source of this sequence is a man in his late teens or twenties in good health and CMV-seropositive. The sequencing sample was made of PBMCs. This chain joins TRBV5-6 and TRBJ1-1; D might be TRBD1 (6 bases). CDR3 DNA sequence: TGTGCCAGCAGCCCGAGGTCAGGGGCGCCTGAAGCTTTCTTT. Protein: CASSPRSGAPEAFF.